This paragraph reports one T cell receptor beta chain. This table comes from immunoSEQ multiplex PCR, and its TCRdb copy is limited to in-frame clones, with some not included. The sample shows some 100,000 clones, around 94% of them seen only once. Germline V gives CDR1 DFQATT, CDR2 SNEGSKA (reference sequence). V lost 6 bases, J lost 5 bases, and 8 bases lay in between. The CDR3 runs to 11 residues. The sample belongs to a study of siplizumab effects on memory and regulatory T cells. Sequencing was performed on Tregs sorted from blood. The TCR was taken from a human donor in good health. The rearrangement joins TRBV20-1 to TRBJ2-1; D gene uncertain. The CDR3 reads CSAVLNNEQFF. CDR3 nucleotide sequence: TGCAGTGCCGTACTTAACAATGAGCAGTTCTTC.